The rows below give T cell receptor beta chains drawn from one sample of a study of blood T cell repertoires in COVID-19. Using immunoSEQ multiplex PCR, the repertoire was profiled, and TCRdb retains in-frame clones only, with some absent. Among about 220,000 clones listed, more than 85% were seen once. The sample taken for sequencing was peripheral blood. The receptors were gathered from a man aged 35 to 55 with active or convalescent COVID-19. The CDR3 runs from the conserved cysteine through the conserved F or W. A D gene is named only where the DNA matches it firmly.

TRBV15	TRBJ1-2	.	CATSRVREARVGYTF	TGTGCCACCAGCAGAGTACGGGAGGCGCGGGTCGGCTACACCTTC
TRBV29-1	TRBJ2-1	TRBD1	CSVVRDRGSNEQFF	TGCAGCGTTGTCCGGGACAGGGGGAGCAATGAGCAGTTCTTC
TRBV5-6	TRBJ2-7	.	CASSLLSVPTDF	TGTGCCAGCAGCTTGTTATCCGTACCTACAGACTTC
TRBV27	TRBJ2-1	TRBD2	CASRLKLLAGTYNEQFF	TGTGCCAGCCGTCTGAAACTACTAGCGGGAACGTACAATGAGCAGTTCTTC
TRBV11-2	TRBJ2-3	TRBD2	CASSLDRRLAADTQYF	TGTGCCAGCAGCTTAGATAGACGACTAGCTGCAGATACGCAGTATTTT
TRBV7-3	TRBJ2-3	.	CASSLEPAGSYTQYF	TGTGCCAGCAGCTTAGAACCGGCGGGGTCCTATACGCAGTATTTT
TRBV6-5	TRBJ1-4	.	CASSHHRDEKLFF	TGTGCCAGCAGTCACCACAGGGACGAAAAACTGTTTTTT
TRBV4-1	TRBJ2-3	.	CASSQARGAGEQYF	TGCGCCAGCAGCCAAGCAAGGGGGGCGGGAGAGCAGTATTTT
TRBV30	TRBJ2-3	TRBD2	CAWSLAGGADTQYF	TGTGCCTGGAGTCTAGCGGGAGGGGCAGATACGCAGTATTTT
TRBV24-1	TRBJ2-7	TRBD1	CATSAPDRAQGQYF	TGTGCCACCAGTGCACCGGACAGGGCACAAGGGCAGTACTTC
TRBV5-6	TRBJ2-5	TRBD2	CASSLSSGFQETQYF	TGTGCCAGCAGCTTGTCTAGCGGATTCCAAGAGACCCAGTACTTC